These 12 T cell receptor beta chains were sequenced from one sample in a study of blood T cells in healthy people across ages. Through a sample-barcoded 5' primer and a J-beta primer mix, a second PCR was run for 7 to 11 cycles. One entry per CDR3 protein, called by TCRdb with MiXCR from the 5' RACE reads. The top ten clones hold 10% to 15% of a sample with 700,000 to 850,000 distinct CDR3 sequences, 36% of them seen once. The sample comprised blood. Receptors were obtained from a man aged 18-30 years in good health.

In nucleotides, the CDR3 is TGCGCCAGCAGCCAGGACAGGGACAATCAGCCCCAGCATTTT. It is translated as CASSQDRDNQPQHF. This chain links TRBV4-3 with TRBJ1-5, with 8 positions matching TRBD1. Looked up from germline, CDR1 is LGHNA and CDR2 is YSLEER. After removal of 3 bases from V and 3 bases from J, the junction contained 1 base not matched to a gene. This CDR3 has 14 amino acids.

This chain uses TRBV4-1 with TRBJ1-1; TRBD1 is a possible D gene (5 bases). From germline, CDR1 is MGHRA and CDR2 YSYEKL. CDR3 length: 14 residues. Trimming stripped 3 bases from V and 5 bases from J, with 13 bases between. The CDR3 DNA is TGCGCCAGCAGCCACCCCGGGACGGCGACTGAAGCTTTCTTT. Residues: CASSHPGTATEAFF.

This clonotype was counted only a few times. The chain has TRBV5-1 and TRBJ2-1; TRBD1 agrees at 9 bases. Germline loops: CDR1 SGHRS, CDR2 YFSETQ. There are 12 residues in the CDR3. Trimming at V came to 4 bases and at J to 10 bases, leaving 3 bases not matched to a gene. The DNA for the CDR3 is TGCGCCAGCAGCATAGACAGGGGGGAGCAGTTCTTC. This gives the protein CASSIDRGEQFF.

This clonotype occurred a few times. The chain employs TRBV7-8 and TRBJ2-5; TRBD1 is a possible D gene (7 bases). The J call may not be correct, given that the DNA end is closer to TRBJ2-7. Looked up from germline, CDR1 is SGHVS and CDR2 is FQNEAQ. The CDR3 length is 13 residues. CDR3 in DNA: TGTGCCAGCAGCTTAGCCAGGGGGGACGAGCAGTACTTC. Protein sequence: CASSLARGDEQYF.

The gene calls are TRBV6-5 and TRBJ2-7; the D is unclear. V was cut by 0 bases and J by 2 bases, with 14 bases left in between. This CDR3 is built from 16 residues. From germline, CDR1 is MNHEY and CDR2 SVGAGI. CDR3 region: CASSYSYLRQTYEQYF. DNA for the CDR3: TGTGCCAGCAGTTACTCGTATCTCCGACAAACCTACGAGCAGTACTTC.

Note on this clonotype: Germline is not matched at one junction end, which may reflect a read error. V usage is TRBV9 and J usage is TRBJ2-3, with 7 nucleotides matching TRBD2. This CDR3 spans 15 amino acids. Germline CDR1 SGDLS, CDR2 YYNGEE. DNA for the CDR3: TGCGCCAGCAGCGCATGGGAGGGCTTCACAGATACGCAGTATTTT. Translated, it gives CASSAWEGFTDTQYF.

V usage is TRBV4-1 and J usage is TRBJ1-2; maybe TRBD1 (6 bases). V was shortened by 5 bases and J by 4 bases, with 17 bases between the two germline ends. This CDR3 has 15 residues. Germline-derived CDR1 and CDR2 are MGHRA and YSYEKL. DNA of the CDR3: TGCGCCAGCAGCTCACAGGGTCCTCCGATCTATGGCTACACCTTC. Its translation: CASSSQGPPIYGYTF.

V usage is TRBV6-2 or TRBV6-3 and J usage is TRBJ1-5; TRBD1 is a possible D gene (5 bases). V lost 6 bases to trimming and J lost 2 bases, with 11 bases between them. Germline CDR1 MNHEY, CDR2 SVGEGT. The CDR3 length is 14 residues. CDR3 nucleotides: TGTGCCAGCAGCCTGGACAATGGCAATCAGCCCCAGCATTTT. Its protein is CASSLDNGNQPQHF.

The chain joins TRBV4-1 to TRBJ2-5; a possible D gene is TRBD2 (5 bases). The germline V gene has CDR1 MGHRA and CDR2 YSYEKL. The V and J ends lost 1 base and 1 base respectively, with 7 bases between them. CDR3 length: 14 residues. Written as DNA, the CDR3 is TGCGCCAGCAGCCAAGGAGGGATCCAAGAGACCCAGTACTTC. This sequence encodes CASSQGGIQETQYF.

The count of this clonotype is one. This rearrangement joins TRBV7-8 to TRBJ1-4; D may be TRBD1 (6 bases). Per the germline V gene, CDR1 is SGHVS and CDR2 is FQNEAQ. V was cut by 1 base and J by 6 bases, with 15 bases left in between. This CDR3 is 16 amino acids long. CDR3: CASSLDRVKTDEKLFF. As DNA, the CDR3 is TGTGCCAGCAGCTTAGACAGGGTTAAAACGGATGAAAAACTGTTTTTT.

CDR3 region: CASGPKANEKLFF. CDR3 bases: TGCGCCAGCGGACCAAAGGCTAATGAAAAACTGTTTTTT. V usage is TRBV4-3 and J usage is TRBJ1-4; D not certain. Germline CDR1 is LGHNA and CDR2 is YSLEER. V was clipped by 8 bases and J by 3 bases, with 10 bases between them. The CDR3 covers 13 residues.

This clonotype has more than one count but fewer than ten. This rearrangement joins TRBV12-3 or TRBV12-4 to TRBJ1-5, with D perhaps matching TRBD1 (5 bases). Trimming took off 4 bases at V and 4 bases at J, with 14 bases between the two ends. This CDR3 spans 15 amino acids. The CDR3 spells CASSSGTPRNQPQHF. CDR3 coding DNA: TGTGCCAGCAGTTCCGGGACCCCTAGAAATCAGCCCCAGCATTTT.